The following is a TCR beta chain sequence with its context. The antigen is not known. V was clipped by 7 bases and J by 9 bases, with 13 bases between them. Per the germline V gene, CDR1 is MNHNS and CDR2 is SASEGT. This CDR3 comprises 13 residues. With a J-beta primer mix and a sample-barcoded 5' primer, a second PCR ran roughly 6 to 11 cycles. TCRdb reanalysed the 5' RACE reads using MiXCR and keeps one entry per CDR3 protein. Among some 900,000 distinct CDR3 sequences, roughly 50% were seen once, and the ten largest hold 13%. This record belongs to a study of blood T cells in healthy people across ages. As for the study in general: About one barcoded beta molecule per two T cells came from capture by template switching. Study outcomes and limitations: Roughly linear age-related decline in beta diversity appeared, significant by age about 40. PBMCs went unsorted, and a conclusive naive versus antigen-experienced comparison was therefore prevented.

The draw of peripheral blood yielded 8.5 to 10 milliliters from each donor. The gene calls are TRBV6-1 and TRBJ1-6; D perhaps matches TRBD1 (5 bases). Sequencing was done on a sample of blood. The TCR comes from a man aged 25 to 40 in good health. CDR3 region: CASIRGEASPLHF. The CDR3 coding sequence is TGTGCCAGCATTCGGGGGGAAGCTTCACCCCTCCACTTT.